The 27 T cell receptor beta chains given below trace back to one sample, sequenced in a study of T cell repertoires in cytomegalovirus infection. TCRdb processed the reads anew with MiXCR; each CDR3 protein has one entry. The repertoire holds about 260,000 distinct CDR3 sequences, with roughly an eighth as singletons. The sequencing sample was made of PBMCs. These receptors all stem from a human donor in good health (CMV status not recorded). Some clones in this sample may be carry-over from other donors' samples.

This clonotype was recorded at least ten times. The chain couples TRBV5-5 to TRBJ2-3; a possible D gene is TRBD1 (6 bases). Looked up from germline, CDR1 is SGHKS and CDR2 is YYEKEE (reference sequence). There are 15 residues in the CDR3. The germline V and J ends were trimmed by 4 bases and 5 bases, with 17 bases remaining between them. The CDR3 reads CASSHPNQGRDTQYF. In DNA, the CDR3 is TGTGCCAGCAGCCACCCCAATCAGGGGCGAGATACGCAGTATTTT.

This clonotype was found many times. The V gene is TRBV7-2, the J gene TRBJ1-4; D ambiguous. Germline CDR1 reads SGHTA; CDR2 reads FQGNSA. The germline V and J ends were trimmed by 1 base and 7 bases, with 10 bases remaining between them. The CDR3 contains 14 residues. CDR3: CASSLDVAGEKLFF. CDR3 coding DNA: TGTGCCAGCAGCTTAGACGTGGCGGGTGAAAAACTGTTTTTT.

The chain uses TRBV20-1 and TRBJ2-5; TRBD1 might be the D (6 bases). Germline V CDR1 and CDR2: DFQATT, SNEGSKA (reference sequence). CDR3 length: 12 residues. The V end lost 4 bases, the J end lost 2 bases, and 8 bases lay between the germline ends. CDR3 bases: TGCAGTGCTAACGACAGGCAAGAGACCCAGTACTTC. The encoded protein is CSANDRQETQYF.

This clonotype was seen at least ten times. J is TRBJ1-2 and V is TRBV4-2, with D maybe TRBD1 (5 bases). Germline loops: CDR1 LGHNA, CDR2 YNFKEQ. The CDR3 is 15 amino acids. Trimming took 0 bases from V and 3 from J, leaving 11 bases between them. For the CDR3, the DNA is TGTGCCAGCAGCCAAGAGGGGGGGGAGGACTATGGCTACACCTTC. This encodes CASSQEGGEDYGYTF.

The rearrangement links TRBV20-1 to TRBJ1-5, with D maybe TRBD1 (5 bases). From germline, CDR1 is DFQATT and CDR2 SNEGSKA (reference sequence). The CDR3 is 14 amino acids. Deletions cut 3 bases from V and 0 bases from J, with 9 bases between. The CDR3 bases are TGCAGTGCTAGTGACAGTTATAGCAATCAGCCCCAGCATTTT. This translates into CSASDSYSNQPQHF.

This clonotype was seen many times. The chain joins TRBV7-2 to TRBJ1-1, with TRBD1 identical over 7 bases. In germline, CDR1 is SGHTA, CDR2 FQGNSA. V trimming: 4 bases; J trimming: 1 base; junction bases outside the gene matches: 6. This CDR3 spans 15 amino acids. CDR3 protein: CASSSFRGTNTEAFF. The CDR3 nucleotides are TGTGCCAGCAGCTCCTTCAGGGGGACGAACACTGAAGCTTTCTTT. Filled out from reference TRBV7-2 and TRBJ1-1, the complete variable domain reads GAGVSQSPSNKVTEKGKDVELRCDPISGHTALYWYRQSLGQGLEFLIYFQGNSAPDKSGLPSDRFSAERTGGSVSTLTIQRTQQEDSAVYLCASSSFRGTNTEAFFGQGTRLTVV.

This clonotype was seen repeatedly, ten times or more. The chain joins TRBV27 to TRBJ2-3; 8 bases fit TRBD1. Trimming took 3 bases from V and 3 from J; bases not matched to a gene: 5. Per germline, CDR1 MNHEY and CDR2 SMNVEV (reference sequence). This CDR3 spans 15 amino acids. This CDR3 reads CASSLTGVKTDTQYF. In DNA form, the CDR3 reads TGTGCCAGCAGTTTGACAGGGGTGAAGACAGATACGCAGTATTTT.

This clonotype has ten or more counts. The chain has TRBV19 and TRBJ1-5; D is uncertain. V was clipped by 1 base and J by 5 bases, with 6 bases between them. The CDR3 is made up of 13 amino acids. CDR1 is LNHDA, CDR2 SQIVND, per germline (reference sequence). The CDR3 reads CASSIVEHQPQHF. The CDR3 DNA reads as TGTGCCAGTAGTATAGTCGAGCATCAGCCCCAGCATTTT.

This clonotype was seen repeatedly, ten times or more. V usage is TRBV7-2 and J usage is TRBJ2-1, with D perhaps matching TRBD1 or TRBD2 (5 bases each). Trimming took off 1 base at V and 1 base at J, with 14 bases between the two ends. The CDR3 sequence is 17 residues long. Germline lookup yields CDR1 SGHTA and CDR2 FQGNSA. The CDR3 reads CASSLGTGWGSYNEQFF. In DNA form, the CDR3 reads TGTGCCAGCAGCTTAGGTACAGGCTGGGGGTCCTACAATGAGCAGTTCTTC.

This clonotype was detected only a few times. The rearrangement links TRBV3-1 to TRBJ2-2; D remains unclear. The CDR3 is 15 residues long. V lost 2 bases and J 0 bases, leaving 7 bases between the germline ends. Germline V gene lookup returns CDR1 LGHDT and CDR2 YNNKEL (reference sequence). The CDR3 DNA reads as TGTGCCAGCAGCCAACGGCTACCGAACACCGGGGAGCTGTTTTTT. Protein: CASSQRLPNTGELFF.

The CDR3 region is CASSSREGVGPLQETQYF. The CDR3 DNA follows: TGTGCCAGCAGCTCCAGGGAGGGGGTCGGGCCCTTACAAGAGACCCAGTACTTC. V gene TRBV7-2 combines with J gene TRBJ2-5; D is possibly TRBD2 (7 bases). The ends were cut back, 4 bases at V and 2 bases at J, with 23 bases in the middle. CDR1 and CDR2 (germline): SGHTA, FQGNSA. The CDR3 runs to 18 residues.

In its sample, this clonotype was seen many times. The chain links TRBV2 to TRBJ2-7; tentatively, D is TRBD1 (6 bases). CDR3 size: 13 residues. Trimming shortened V by 1 base and J by 7 bases, and 11 bases separated the two germline ends. Germline V gene lookup returns CDR1 SNHLY and CDR2 FYNNEI. CDR3 in amino acids: CASSEGTAYEQYF. The CDR3 DNA follows: TGTGCCAGCAGTGAAGGGACAGCGTATGAGCAGTACTTC.

This clonotype was observed a few times. The CDR3 region has the DNA TGTGCCAGCAGTCCCCAGTCTGCGTCACCCCTCCACTTT. As protein: CASSPQSASPLHF. This chain links TRBV25-1 with TRBJ1-6, with D hard to call. The CDR3 has 13 residues. V was clipped by 5 bases and J by 10 bases, with 12 bases between them. Germline V lookup: CDR1 MGHDK, CDR2 SYGVNS.

In this sample, this clonotype turned up many times. The J gene is TRBJ2-1, the V gene TRBV19, with 14 bases lining up with TRBD2. V was pared by 1 base and J by 10 bases, with 0 bases of the junction left unmatched. Germline assignment: CDR1 LNHDA and CDR2 SQIVND (reference sequence). The CDR3 length is 14 residues. CDR3 sequence reads: CASSIGTSGREQFF. The CDR3 DNA is TGTGCCAGTAGTATAGGGACTAGCGGGAGGGAGCAGTTCTTC.

There are many counts of this clonotype. The chain carries TRBV7-2 and TRBJ1-5, with 7 positions matching TRBD1. Trimming removed 5 bases from V and 7 bases from J; junction bases left unmatched: 8. The CDR3 runs to 14 residues. CDR1 and CDR2 (germline): SGHTA, FQGNSA. CDR3 in amino acids: CASSPGTVQQPQHF. The DNA for the CDR3 is TGTGCCAGCAGCCCCGGGACAGTCCAGCAGCCCCAGCATTTT.

The CDR3 protein is CASSFADLNSPLHF. DNA for the CDR3: TGTGCCAGCAGTTTTGCCGATCTGAATTCACCCCTCCACTTT. J is TRBJ1-6 and V is TRBV28; D gene ambiguous. V gave up 3 bases and J gave up 7 bases, with 10 bases separating them. Per germline, CDR1 MDHEN and CDR2 SYDVKM. The CDR3 spans 14 residues.

This clonotype was observed a handful of times. The chain is built from TRBV6-2 or TRBV6-3 and TRBJ2-3; D is unclear. This CDR3 region has 13 residues. Per germline, CDR1 MNHEY and CDR2 SVGEGT. The V and J ends lost 7 bases and 0 bases respectively, with 8 bases between them. CDR3 in amino acids: CASKRASTDTQYF. The CDR3 DNA reads as TGTGCCAGCAAGCGAGCCAGCACAGATACGCAGTATTTT.

Ten or more counts support this clonotype. The chain joins TRBV7-2 to TRBJ2-2; D remains unclear. Looked up from germline, CDR1 is SGHTA and CDR2 is FQGNSA. Trimming cost V 3 bases and J 0 bases, with 17 bases left between them. The CDR3 is made up of 18 amino acids. CDR3 sequence (DNA): TGTGCCAGCAGCTTTAGGATTACTGCAGCCGCGAACACCGGGGAGCTGTTTTTT. Encoded protein: CASSFRITAAANTGELFF. Supplemented by reference TRBV7-2 and TRBJ2-2, the full variable domain reads GAGVSQSPSNKVTEKGKDVELRCDPISGHTALYWYRQSLGQGLEFLIYFQGNSAPDKSGLPSDRFSAERTGGSVSTLTIQRTQQEDSAVYLCASSFRITAAANTGELFFGEGSRLTVL.

This clonotype was counted many times. The chain couples TRBV7-9 to TRBJ2-5, with D unclear. From germline, CDR1 is SEHNR and CDR2 FQNEAQ (reference sequence). This CDR3 is built from 13 residues. V gave up 3 bases and J gave up 3 bases, with 8 bases separating them. The CDR3 DNA reads TGTGCCAGCAGCTTTTACGGAGAAGAGACCCAGTACTTC. Translated: CASSFYGEETQYF.

This clonotype was picked up a small number of times. The gene calls are TRBV27 and TRBJ2-1; tentatively, D is TRBD1 or TRBD2 (7 bases each). V lost 8 bases and J 9 bases, leaving 11 bases between the germline ends. The CDR3 loop spans 11 amino acids. Germline values: CDR1 MNHEY, CDR2 SMNVEV (reference sequence). CDR3 DNA sequence: TGTGCCAGCGGCAGGGGGGGTGAGCAGTTCTTC. Protein product: CASGRGGEQFF.

The rearrangement uses TRBV29-1 and TRBJ1-1, with 8 bases fitting TRBD1. Per germline, CDR1 SQVTM and CDR2 ANQGSEA. The CDR3 loop spans 14 amino acids. Unmatched junction bases numbered 12, after V lost 8 bases and J lost 4 bases. DNA of the CDR3: TGCAGCTGCCAGACAGGGGTGGACAGCACTGAAGCTTTCTTT. Translated, it gives CSCQTGVDSTEAFF. Full variable domain (remainder filled in from reference TRBV29-1 and TRBJ1-1): SAVISQKPSRDICQRGTSLTIQCQVDSQVTMMFWYRQQPGQSLTLIATANQGSEATYESGFVIDKFPISRPNLTFSTLTVSNMSPEDSSIYLCSCQTGVDSTEAFFGQGTRLTVV.

This clonotype was seen ten or more times. V gene TRBV7-6 combines with J gene TRBJ2-4; TRBD2 agrees at 12 bases. CDR1 is SGHVS, CDR2 FNYEAQ, per germline. V trimming: 5 bases; J trimming: 9 bases; junction bases outside the gene matches: 2. The CDR3 has 13 amino acids. This CDR3 is CASSASGRAIQYF. CDR3 nucleotide sequence: TGTGCCAGCAGCGCTAGCGGGAGGGCCATTCAGTACTTC.

This clonotype was observed many times. The gene calls are TRBV6-2 or TRBV6-3 and TRBJ2-1; 8 nucleotides agree with TRBD1. This CDR3 is built from 15 residues. J gave up 7 bases and V 2 bases, and 7 bases lay outside the gene matches. Germline V gene data show CDR1 as MNHEY and CDR2 as SVGEGT. CDR3 in amino acids: CASSYPDRESNEQFF. The CDR3 DNA sequence: TGTGCCAGCAGTTACCCGGACAGGGAATCAAATGAGCAGTTCTTC.

This clonotype has a handful of counts. CDR3 DNA: TGTGCCAGCAGTTACAGGGGAACCTACGAGCAGTACTTC. Its translation: CASSYRGTYEQYF. The chain has TRBV6-2 or TRBV6-3 and TRBJ2-7, with D maybe TRBD1 (5 bases). V was pared by 2 bases and J by 2 bases, with 7 bases between. CDR3 size: 13 residues. The germline V gene encodes CDR1 MNHEY and CDR2 SVGEGT.

The sample holds many counts of this clonotype. V gene TRBV7-2 combines with J gene TRBJ2-1, with D possibly TRBD1 on 6 matching bases. Trimming stripped 2 bases from V and 5 bases from J, with 10 bases between. The germline gives CDR1 SGHTA, CDR2 FQGNSA. The CDR3 spans 14 residues. CDR3 protein: CASSLRTANNEQFF. As DNA, the CDR3 is TGTGCCAGCAGCTTAAGGACAGCCAACAATGAGCAGTTCTTC.

The chain is built from TRBV20-1 and TRBJ1-2; no firm D call. This CDR3 has 14 residues. CDR1 and CDR2 from the germline V gene are DFQATT and SNEGSKA (reference sequence). The V and J ends lost 0 bases and 0 bases respectively, with 8 bases between them. The CDR3 loop reads CSARDLSTNYGYTF. CDR3 DNA sequence: TGCAGTGCTAGAGATCTCAGCACTAACTATGGCTACACCTTC.

This clonotype was observed at least ten times. The chain has TRBV7-2 and TRBJ2-5; D possibly matches TRBD1 or TRBD2 (5 bases each). V shed 10 bases and J shed 5 bases, with 17 bases lying between them. This CDR3 spans 13 amino acids. Germline CDR1 and CDR2: SGHTA and FQGNSA. CDR3 DNA sequence: TGTGCCACCCGAAGGGACCCCCGGGAGACCCAGTACTTC. Its translation: CATRRDPRETQYF.